This TCR beta chain appears in the sequencing data of a study of T cell changes during pregnancy in multiple sclerosis. TCRdb keeps only in-frame clones here, not all; method: immunoSEQ multiplex PCR. In the table there are under 70,000 clones, roughly 93% of which are singletons. This CDR3 is 12 amino acids long. With 7 bases removed from V and 0 bases from J, the gap between germline ends came to 7 bases. Germline CDR1 reads SQVTM; CDR2 reads ANQGSEA. This sample comprised peripheral blood, obtained in the second trimester of pregnancy. This sequence joins TRBV29-1 and TRBJ1-3; no firm D call. This receptor was obtained from a female donor with multiple sclerosis, enrolled in a pregnancy study. In DNA, the CDR3 is TGCAGCGCCGGGAGCTCTGGAAACACCATATATTTT. It encodes CSAGSSGNTIYF. The entire variable domain, with the rest obtained from reference TRBV29-1 and TRBJ1-3, is as follows: SAVISQKPSRDICQRGTSLTIQCQVDSQVTMMFWYRQQPGQSLTLIATANQGSEATYESGFVIDKFPISRPNLTFSTLTVSNMSPEDSSIYLCSAGSSGNTIYFGEGSWLTVV.